The entry that follows covers one TCR beta chain sequence. In its sample, this clone was seen a few times. Its antigen target is currently unknown. Qualities for individual bases were not recorded, and no much larger clone is one base off. In total, 666 healthy bone marrow donors made up the cohort. At the time of sampling, all cohort members were nominally healthy, though unrecorded immune exposures were likely present. The donor was CMV seronegative and was included in the group of 352 seronegative cohort members. A peripheral blood sample was provided by each donor, and peripheral blood mononuclear cells were used for TCR beta sequencing. Genomic DNA extraction from the blood cell samples was performed with the Qiagen DNeasy Blood Extraction Kit. The record originates from a study of cytomegalovirus exposure and HLA in healthy donors (dated by TCRdb to about 2017). Turning to the overall study: An earlier analysis of some 620 of the donors reported about 280 Gb of sequence data and 90 million to 120 million unique TCR beta sequences obtained from 180 million or so T cells. An early release covering over 500 HLA-typed donors comprised approximately 290 gigabases of sequencing data and around 86 million unique TCR sequences. Among the roughly 380 genotyped donors, around 81% belonged to the genetic ancestry cluster associated with self-reported Caucasian donors. The study was designed to test whether signatures of past pathogen exposure could be identified by cataloging public T cell receptors. The study profiled the T cell repertoires of about 720 subjects by immunosequencing and related them to cytomegalovirus serostatus. Besides the first cohort of some 670 subjects, a separate validation cohort made up of some 110 different subjects was used. High-throughput TCR immunosequencing, statistical association of individual TCRs with disease status, and machine learning were combined to predict cytomegalovirus infection status. A later analysis re-examined previously published TCR beta repertoires from roughly 720 donors and added high-resolution HLA genotyping to investigate patterns of TCR occurrence. In the later analysis, no new phenotypic data were used to find candidate immune exposures; instead, reliance was placed on TCR beta sequences and their occurrence across donors. An earlier analysis of more than 450 of the donors used high-throughput TCR beta sequencing to judge whether each TCR beta V gene segment behaved as functional or pseudogenic. Alongside the repertoire data, information on donor age, sex, ethnicity and CMV serostatus was compiled. Genome-wide SNP genotypes for about 65% of the roughly 670 donors were used in a later genetic analysis, which treated that subset as a discovery cohort. Every repertoire in the discovery cohort had been generated on one and the same sequencing platform. HLA typing covered class I and class II loci at four-digit resolution. Typing coverage varied by locus: 629-630 donors for A, B, C, DRB1 and DQB1; roughly 520 for DQA1; about 570 for DPA1; around 450 for DPB1. Roughly 5 DR-DQ haplotypes were handled as single units for association and clustering, since linkage in the cohort was strong. Across some 400 genotyped donors of the cohort, an average of approximately 240,000 unique TCR beta nucleotide sequences per donor were sequenced, and roughly 18% of those sequences were non-productive. The study at large found these results: The presence/absence analyses assumed that sequencing depth was roughly uniform across donors, and that assumption may not be true. It was suggested by the authors that the approach could potentially be generalized to other disease states and immunological phenotypes. A later analysis found that TCR association rates varied across HLA loci, with DRB1 alleles showing the most associated TCRs and HLA-C alleles the fewest. Across donors, most TCR sequences were observed very rarely, whereas some public TCRs were present in many individuals. The sequencing pipeline was judged likely to have produced a cluster of highly shared sequence variants as a technical artifact. Linkage disequilibrium might explain the correlated functional status among segregating V segments, but an unknown experimental factor could not be ruled out. The study gave a list of under 200 TCR beta chains associated with cytomegalovirus. Immune exposure information for the cohort was limited to CMV serostatus. A further reported finding was that TCR beta sequences accurately predicted the HLA-A and HLA-B alleles for most subjects in the first cohort. In vitro tests confirmed that a few of the cytomegalovirus-associated TCR beta chains recognize cytomegalovirus antigens. The cohort was sequenced for TCR beta chains only, and without alpha or paired-chain data the features that could be detected were limited. The earlier analysis of approximately 560 of the donors excluded seventeen rarely observed V segments, including chromosome 9 orphons, because counts were too low. Strong co-occurrence of HLA alleles, especially DR and DQ, made assigning TCR associations to individual alleles difficult. Compared with equally common non-associated chains, HLA-associated TCR beta chains in a later analysis were more clonally expanded and had lower generation probabilities. An earlier analysis of around 500 of the donors showed that most TCR beta V segments appeared in productive rearrangements either about 90% or about 30% of the time, which broadly matched IMGT annotations. An association between a missense DCLRE1C variant and V-gene and J-gene trimming of TCR beta chains was found in a later genetic analysis and replicated in an independent cohort. According to a later analysis, parvovirus B19, influenza, CMV and Epstein-Barr virus appeared linked to several top co-occurrence clusters. Because some donors lacked HLA typing at each locus, the association tests relied only on the typed subset. A later analysis associated about 17,000 TCR beta sequences with specific HLA alleles at a false discovery rate of 0.05. Cytomegalovirus status was reported to be diagnosed by the classifier with high specificity and sensitivity in both the original and validation cohorts. Compared with the roughly 600-donor mean, donors in an Asian-associated ancestry cluster had fewer N-insertions in productive TCRs, according to a later genetic analysis. In a later analysis, most CMV-associated TCR beta chains were found to appear HLA-restricted, with HLA associations seemingly driven largely by CMV exposure.

The protocol used for the library was the immunoSEQ multiplex PCR assay. A mixture of 60 forward primers for TCR Vbeta segments and 13 reverse primers for TCR Jbeta segments was used in the multiplex PCR. A multiplex PCR assay on genomic DNA amplified the CDR3 region of rearranged TCR beta genes. The Illumina HiSeq System was used to sequence the amplified TCR beta libraries as 87-base-pair reads. As for the authors' bioinformatics: A later analysis counted approximately 74 million unique TCR beta chains across the 700 or so repertoires, and about 10 million of these chains were shared by at least two donors. Raw reads were error-corrected and collapsed into unique sequences by a nearest-neighbor algorithm in which closely related sequences were merged to remove PCR and sequencing errors. To assign V, D and J gene segments, CDR3 sequences were aligned to IMGT reference sequences. Each retained sequence needed at least a six-nucleotide match to both a V gene segment and a J gene segment. A rearrangement counted as productive if the CDR3 had no stop codons and remained in frame with V and J, and every other rearrangement counted as non-productive. Following IMGT convention, CDR3 was defined as the stretch from the second conserved V-encoded cysteine to the conserved J-encoded phenylalanine. The earlier analysis of fewer than 750 of the donors excluded sequences that lacked an unambiguous match to a single V gene segment. In an earlier analysis of several hundred of the donors, a V segment was called functional when productive rearrangements were above 56.7%, and segregating when the standard deviation between donors exceeded 5%. A statistical classification framework was built to diagnose cytomegalovirus status from the catalog of TCR beta chain sequences. V and J gene assignment, in a later analysis, came from comparing TCR nucleotide sequences with IMGT/GENE-DB human TR gene sequences. Using the TCRdist pipeline, a later analysis assigned CDR3 sequences along with most-parsimonious VDJ recombination scenarios. In a later analysis, every TCR beta chain was defined by the combination of its CDR3 amino acid sequence and its V-gene family, and reads without a unique V-gene family were dropped. A later analysis removed several hundred highly shared, low-generation-probability nucleotide sequences to deal with suspected cross-contamination and a sequencing artifact. In a later analysis, a clonal expansion index for each public chain was calculated from normalized within-repertoire ranks of inferred template counts. In a later analysis, generation probabilities were computed using a VDJ recombination model fitted to out-of-frame rearrangements, and the results were checked against IGoR. In a later analysis, TCR-TCR, TCR-HLA and TCR-CMV co-occurrence was scored with hypergeometric tests, and a repertoire-size bias correction was applied to TCR pairs. To estimate false discovery rates, a later analysis permuted the HLA or CMV assignments 20 times. In a later analysis, co-occurring TCRs were grouped using DBSCAN, with TCRdist sequence similarity added in when clustering inside HLA-allele-positive subsets. Repertoires with fewer than 30,000 or more than 120,000 public chains were left out of co-occurrence clustering, as were about 5 repertoires with anomalous nucleotide sharing. The table comes from immuneACCESS by way of TCRdb, which keeps in-frame sequences with V and J called. Part of the clones is missing from these tables; in studies checked, under half for an unresolved V gene and the rest for unknown reasons. V, J and clone size derive from that table, while D and trimming were established from the DNA sequence. The sample records 100,000 to 150,000 clones, about 80% of which are singletons. The top ten hold 1% of the sample.

Sequencing was carried out using PBMCs. This TCR was sampled from a man aged 40-50 years in good health and CMV-seronegative.

The bases read TGTGCCAGCAGTTGGGACAGGGTAGGTCTCACCGGGGAGCTGTTTTTT. It encodes CASSWDRVGLTGELFF. The chain links TRBV27 with TRBJ2-2; TRBD1 fits 9 bases in the junction. According to the germline V gene (reference sequence), CDR1 reads MNHEY and CDR2 reads SMNVEV. From its cysteine to its phenylalanine, the CDR3 spans 16 amino acids. The read is trimmed to its CDR3 DNA, 48 bases read in frame from base 1. V is pruned by 4 bases and J by 4 bases, leaving 7 bases of the junction without a gene match.